The rows below give T cell receptor beta chains drawn from one sample of a study of cytomegalovirus exposure and HLA in healthy donors. The protocol was immunoSEQ multiplex PCR, while the TCRdb copy is restricted to in-frame clones and leaves out a portion. The sample has under 150,000 clones, roughly a tenth seen once. Sequences were obtained from PBMCs. These receptor sequences come from a male donor in good health and CMV-seronegative. Each CDR3 is given with its conserved first and last residue. A D gene is named only where the DNA matches it firmly. Size values are once, few and many counts, or a class for expanded clones, and some rows have none.

j_gene	abundance	v_gene	len	d_gene	CDR3nt	CDR3aa
TRBJ2-2	-	TRBV18	19	TRBD1	TGTGCCAGCTCACCACTAAGATCTCTTGGGACAGGGGACACCGGGGAGCTGTTTTTT	CASSPLRSLGTGDTGELFF
TRBJ1-1	-	TRBV7-8	15	-	TGTGCCAGCAGCCCCCCCCAGGCCGAGGGCACTGAAGCTTTCTTT	CASSPPQAEGTEAFF
TRBJ2-3	few	TRBV7-2	15	TRBD2	TGTGCCAGCAGCTTAACGGGGGGGCAGCGGGTTACGCAGTATTTT	CASSLTGGQRVTQYF
TRBJ1-2	-	TRBV30	14	-	TGTGCCTGGAGTAGGGCAGGGAATAATTATGGCTACACCTTC	CAWSRAGNNYGYTF
TRBJ2-3	-	TRBV7-2	15	-	TGTGCCAGCACGTCAATGGTAGCGGGCACAGATACGCAGTATTTT	CASTSMVAGTDTQYF
TRBJ2-3	few	TRBV28	15	TRBD2	TGTGCCAGCAGTTCCCTTTGGACTAGGACAGATACGCAGTATTTT	CASSSLWTRTDTQYF
TRBJ1-6	few	TRBV2	15	-	TGTGCCAGCAGTGAAGCGGGCAGGGGAAATTCACCCCTCCACTTT	CASSEAGRGNSPLHF
TRBJ2-1	-	TRBV29-1	15	-	TGCAGCGTTGAAGAAGAAGGGGAATCATACAATGAGCAGTTCTTC	CSVEEEGESYNEQFF
TRBJ1-1	few	TRBV19	15	-	TGTGCCAGTAGTGCCTGGACCTCAAGGGGCACTGAAGCTTTCTTT	CASSAWTSRGTEAFF
TRBJ2-7	few	TRBV28	14	TRBD1	TGTGCCAGCAGACCAGGGGGCGCCTCCTACGAGCAGTACTTC	CASRPGGASYEQYF
TRBJ1-1	few	TRBV5-4	15	-	TGTGCCAGCTCGCACCGGGGGGCGCCGGTCACTGAAGCTTTCTTT	CASSHRGAPVTEAFF
TRBJ1-1	few	TRBV9	12	-	TGTGCCAGCAGCAGAGGCGGCACTGAAGCTTTCTTT	CASSRGGTEAFF
TRBJ1-1	-	TRBV4-1	18	TRBD1	TGCGCCAGCAGCCAACGAACACGGACAGGGAAGAGAGTCACTGAAGCTTTCTTT	CASSQRTRTGKRVTEAFF
TRBJ1-1	-	TRBV29-1	15	-	TGCAGCGTTGAATTGTCGAAAAGGGGAAACACTGAAGCTTTCTTT	CSVELSKRGNTEAFF
TRBJ2-5	-	TRBV2	13	TRBD1	TGTGCCAGCAGCGGACAGGAACAAGAGACCCAGTACTTC	CASSGQEQETQYF
TRBJ1-6	-	TRBV18	14	-	TGTGCCAGCTCACCAACTCCGGGAAGAAACACCCTCCACTTT	CASSPTPGRNTLHF
TRBJ1-4	few	TRBV5-1	14	-	TGCGCCAGCAGCCTGGAAGGGGCGGGGGAAAAACTGTTTTTT	CASSLEGAGEKLFF
TRBJ1-1	-	TRBV28	13	-	TGTGCCAGCCGGTCGGGGAGCCTCACTGAAGCTTTCTTT	CASRSGSLTEAFF
TRBJ1-6	-	TRBV6-1	13	-	TGTGCCAGCAGTGACCTCCGGGTTTCACCCCTCCACTTT	CASSDLRVSPLHF
TRBJ1-2	-	TRBV28	13	-	TGTGCCAGCAGTCCAGCGGGTAACTATGGCTACACCTTC	CASSPAGNYGYTF
TRBJ1-1	few	TRBV7-2	18	TRBD1	TGTGCCAGCAGCAAAAGACCTCCGGGGACAGGGATGCCCACTGAAGCTTTCTTT	CASSKRPPGTGMPTEAFF
TRBJ1-1	-	TRBV6-5	15	-	TGTGCCAGCATCGGAGCCGGCCAAGGGAACACTGAAGCTTTCTTT	CASIGAGQGNTEAFF
TRBJ1-6	few	TRBV7-9	16	TRBD1	TGTGCCAGCAGCTCGACAGGGTTGGGTTGGAATTCACCCCTCCACTTT	CASSSTGLGWNSPLHF
TRBJ2-2	-	TRBV27	15	TRBD2	TGTGCCAGCAAGGGGACTAGCGGGAACACCGGGGAGCTGTTTTTT	CASKGTSGNTGELFF
TRBJ2-7	few	TRBV9	14	TRBD2	TGTGCCAGCAGCGTAGAGGGACTAGTGGACGAGCAGTACTTC	CASSVEGLVDEQYF
TRBJ2-7	-	TRBV5-4	15	TRBD1	TGTGCCAGCAGTCTTCCGGGGACAGGGGTCCACGAGCAGTACTTC	CASSLPGTGVHEQYF
TRBJ2-7	few	TRBV7-6	13	-	TGTGCCAGCAGCTTAGGGACTGCCTACGAGCAGTACTTC	CASSLGTAYEQYF
TRBJ1-2	-	TRBV4-2	14	TRBD1	TGTGCCAGCAGCCGTGAGGAGGGGGCGCAAGGCTACACCTTC	CASSREEGAQGYTF
TRBJ1-1	-	TRBV2	16	-	TGTGCCAGCCGAGAGTCAGGGGCGGGCTCGAACGGTGAAGCTTTCTTT	CASRESGAGSNGEAFF
TRBJ2-2	-	TRBV27	18	TRBD2	TGTGCCAGCAGTTCCGTACAAGGACTAGATCTGAGCACCGGGGAGCTGTTTTTT	CASSSVQGLDLSTGELFF
TRBJ2-7	-	TRBV7-8	16	TRBD1	TGTGCCAGCAGCTTAGGTCGGACAGGGGGGACCTACGAGCAGTACTTC	CASSLGRTGGTYEQYF
TRBJ1-2	few	TRBV4-2	15	-	TGTGCCAGCAGTCTCGGAGGGCCTACCGGGGATGGCTACACCTTC	CASSLGGPTGDGYTF
TRBJ1-4	-	TRBV6-5	15	-	TGTGCCAGCAGTTACTCATGGGGGGGGGTTGAAAAACTGTTTTTT	CASSYSWGGVEKLFF
TRBJ2-1	few	TRBV7-2	17	TRBD2	TGTGCCAGCAGCTTAGCCCCTAGCGGGAGGGCTTTCAATGAGCAGTTCTTC	CASSLAPSGRAFNEQFF
TRBJ2-7	few	TRBV29-1	15	TRBD2	TGCAGCGTTGAAGGGCTAGCGGGGGGTTCCTACGAGCAGTACTTC	CSVEGLAGGSYEQYF
TRBJ1-1	-	TRBV28	15	-	TGTGCCAGCACCCTAGTTAGGGGTATTCACACTGAAGCTTTCTTT	CASTLVRGIHTEAFF
TRBJ1-3	few	TRBV7-8	17	-	TGTGCCAGCAGCCCGGTAACGAAGGAGTCCTCTGGAAACACCATATATTTT	CASSPVTKESSGNTIYF
TRBJ1-2	few	TRBV30	15	-	TGTGCCTGGAGACCCCGATATGGGGAGGACTATGGCTACACCTTC	CAWRPRYGEDYGYTF
TRBJ2-2	-	TRBV30	14	TRBD1	TGTGCCTGGAGTCTGGACAGGGCCGGCGGGGAGCTGTTTTTT	CAWSLDRAGGELFF
TRBJ2-1	-	TRBV10-2	13	TRBD1	TGCGCCAGCAGTACGACAGGGGTTAATGAGCAGTTCTTC	CASSTTGVNEQFF
TRBJ1-5	few	TRBV15	18	TRBD1	TGTGCCACCACCCAGGACAGGACCACATATGTAAGCAATCAGCCCCAGCATTTT	CATTQDRTTYVSNQPQHF
TRBJ1-1	few	TRBV5-1	14	-	TGCGCCAGCAGCTTGATAGGGAGTCAGGATCGTGCTTTCTTT	CASSLIGSQDRAFF
TRBJ2-6	-	TRBV19	16	-	TGTGCCAGTAGTATAGGAGGGGGGGCTGGGGCCAACGTCCTGACTTTC	CASSIGGGAGANVLTF
TRBJ2-7	few	TRBV29-1	14	-	TGCAGCGTTGAGGGAGGGGGGGCAGGGTACGAGCAGTACTTC	CSVEGGGAGYEQYF
TRBJ2-1	few	TRBV2	14	TRBD1	TGTGCCACCTTAACAGGGGTGGGCTACAATGAGCAGTTCTTC	CATLTGVGYNEQFF
TRBJ2-2	few	TRBV4-3	16	-	TGCGCCAGCAGCCAAGAGGTCTTGGGGGCCGAAGGGGAGCTGTTTTTT	CASSQEVLGAEGELFF
TRBJ1-2	few	TRBV4-2	14	-	TGTGCCAGCAGCCAAGATTCGGGGACTCTGGGCTACACCTTC	CASSQDSGTLGYTF
TRBJ1-2	few	TRBV9	14	-	TGTGCCAGCAGCGCCTCGACAGGAATGTATGGCTACACCTTC	CASSASTGMYGYTF
TRBJ2-7	few	TRBV6-5	14	TRBD1	TGTGCCAGCAGTTACTCAAGGGGGCCCTACGAGCAGTACTTC	CASSYSRGPYEQYF
TRBJ1-5	-	TRBV28	13	-	TGTGCCAGCAGTTTTGGAGGCAATCAGCCCCAGCATTTT	CASSFGGNQPQHF
TRBJ1-2	-	TRBV5-1	16	TRBD1	TGCGCCAGCAGCACGGGACAGGGGGAAGGCGGCTATGGCTACACCTTC	CASSTGQGEGGYGYTF
TRBJ1-2	-	TRBV4-2	15	TRBD1	TGTGCCAGCAGCCAAGAGATGCTGACAGGGGACGGCTACACCTTC	CASSQEMLTGDGYTF
TRBJ1-2	few	TRBV19	13	TRBD1	TGTGCCAGTCAGGGCCGGGACAGCTATGGCTACACCTTC	CASQGRDSYGYTF
TRBJ2-7	few	TRBV5-6	15	TRBD1	TGTGCCAGCAGCCTCGACAGGGTTGCCTACCCCGAGCAGTACTTC	CASSLDRVAYPEQYF
TRBJ1-1	few	TRBV4-2	16	-	TGTGCCAGCAGCCTTCGACAGAGTGAATTGAACACTGAAGCTTTCTTT	CASSLRQSELNTEAFF